The entry below describes one T cell receptor (beta chain). The data were obtained in a study of cytomegalovirus exposure and HLA in healthy donors. Measured with immunoSEQ multiplex PCR; TCRdb has only the in-frame clones, and not every one. This table holds a few hundred thousand clones, approximately 86% found once. V shed 4 bases, J shed 2 bases, and the junction held 3 bases outside the gene matches. The germline gives CDR1 ENHRY, CDR2 SYGVKD. CDR3 length: 14 residues. Sequencing input: PBMCs. The V and J genes are TRBV10-3 and TRBJ2-7; 9 bases match TRBD2. This sequence was found in a woman younger than 30 in good health and CMV-seronegative. The CDR3 here is CAISGSGGTYEQYF. The DNA for the CDR3 is TGTGCCATCAGTGGTAGCGGGGGAACCTACGAGCAGTACTTC.